Listed below are T cell receptor beta chains from one sample, sequenced in a study of T-cell memory formation after mild COVID-19. TCRdb reanalysed the 5' RACE reads using MiXCR and keeps one entry per CDR3 protein. The top ten hold around 12% of the sample, which has approximately 500,000 distinct CDR3 sequences, around 25% seen once. Sequencing was carried out using PBMCs or a T cell subset sorted from them (not recorded which). Source of these receptors: an adult woman who had mild COVID-19 (a few samples of this study predate the infection). Cell type and time point are not known. The CDR3 runs from the conserved cysteine through the conserved F or W. The D gene is left open where the match is weak. Only part of the rows carry a size: once, few, many, or a class if the clone is expanded.

V gene: TRBV4-3
clone size: NA
D gene: TRBD1
J gene: TRBJ1-1
CDR3 DNA: TGCGCCAGCAGCCAAGTTACAGGGGGCACTGAAGCTTTCTTT
CDR3 protein: CASSQVTGGTEAFF

V gene: TRBV14
clone size: few
D gene: TRBD2
J gene: TRBJ2-7
CDR3 DNA: TGTGCCAGCAGCCAAGATGGGAGGGGCCGGTACTACGAGCAGTACTTC
CDR3 protein: CASSQDGRGRYYEQYF

V gene: TRBV6-2/TRBV6-3
clone size: NA
D gene: TRBD1
J gene: TRBJ2-7
CDR3 DNA: TGTGCCAGCAGTACTGGACAGGGTGGCCTCTACGAGCAGTACTTC
CDR3 protein: CASSTGQGGLYEQYF

V gene: TRBV6-1
clone size: NA
D gene: NA
J gene: TRBJ2-2
CDR3 DNA: TGTGCCAGCAGTGAAAAGACAGATCACACCGGGGAGCTGTTTTTT
CDR3 protein: CASSEKTDHTGELFF

V gene: TRBV9
clone size: NA
D gene: NA
J gene: TRBJ1-1
CDR3 DNA: TGTGCCAGCAGCGTAGAGGGCTTGGACGCTGAAGCTTTCTTT
CDR3 protein: CASSVEGLDAEAFF

V gene: TRBV7-3
clone size: NA
D gene: NA
J gene: TRBJ2-3
CDR3 DNA: TGTGCCAGCAGTCACAGGGCTATCACAGATACGCAGTATTTT
CDR3 protein: CASSHRAITDTQYF

V gene: TRBV15
clone size: NA
D gene: NA
J gene: TRBJ1-4
CDR3 DNA: TGTGCCACCAGCACCCGGGACACCCGAAGGGAAAAACTGTTTTTT
CDR3 protein: CATSTRDTRREKLFF

V gene: TRBV12-5
clone size: few
D gene: TRBD2
J gene: TRBJ2-1
CDR3 DNA: TGTGCTAGTGGGTCTAGCGGGAGTAGTGAGCAGTTCTTC
CDR3 protein: CASGSSGSSEQFF

V gene: TRBV7-9
clone size: few
D gene: NA
J gene: TRBJ2-6
CDR3 DNA: TGTGCCAGCAGCTCCGGTGGGGGCTCTGGGGCCAACGTCCTGACTTTC
CDR3 protein: CASSSGGGSGANVLTF

V gene: TRBV7-9
clone size: NA
D gene: NA
J gene: TRBJ1-1
CDR3 DNA: TGTGCCAGCAGTTCTCCCGGACTGTACGCGTACACTGAAGCTTTCTTT
CDR3 protein: CASSSPGLYAYTEAFF

V gene: TRBV24-1
clone size: NA
D gene: TRBD1
J gene: TRBJ2-1
CDR3 DNA: TGTGCCACCAGTGATCCTCGGGACAGGTACAAGCATGAGCAGTTCTTC
CDR3 protein: CATSDPRDRYKHEQFF

V gene: TRBV4-3
clone size: few
D gene: NA
J gene: TRBJ2-5
CDR3 DNA: TGCGCCAGCAGCCGCGACTTGGGGGAGACCCAGTACTTC
CDR3 protein: CASSRDLGETQYF

V gene: TRBV7-9
clone size: NA
D gene: TRBD1
J gene: TRBJ1-1
CDR3 DNA: TGTGCCAGCAGCTTAGAGTGGCAGGGGGCCCTGAACACTGAAGCTTTCTTT
CDR3 protein: CASSLEWQGALNTEAFF

V gene: TRBV20-1
clone size: NA
D gene: NA
J gene: TRBJ1-5
CDR3 DNA: TGCAGTGCTAGCCGAGGGCTGGTGGATCAGCCCCAGCATTTT
CDR3 protein: CSASRGLVDQPQHF

V gene: TRBV5-6
clone size: NA
D gene: NA
J gene: TRBJ2-3
CDR3 DNA: TGTGCCAGCAGCTTGGCCTTGACAGGCCTCGGATCAGATACGCAGTATTTT
CDR3 protein: CASSLALTGLGSDTQYF

V gene: TRBV3-1
clone size: few
D gene: TRBD2
J gene: TRBJ2-1
CDR3 DNA: TGTGCCAGCAGCCAAGGGGGACTAGCCTTAAGGGGGGATGAGCAGTTCTTC
CDR3 protein: CASSQGGLALRGDEQFF

V gene: TRBV11-3
clone size: few
D gene: TRBD2
J gene: TRBJ2-3
CDR3 DNA: TGTGCCAGCAGTCCTAGGACTAGCGGGAAAGAAGATACGCAGTATTTT
CDR3 protein: CASSPRTSGKEDTQYF